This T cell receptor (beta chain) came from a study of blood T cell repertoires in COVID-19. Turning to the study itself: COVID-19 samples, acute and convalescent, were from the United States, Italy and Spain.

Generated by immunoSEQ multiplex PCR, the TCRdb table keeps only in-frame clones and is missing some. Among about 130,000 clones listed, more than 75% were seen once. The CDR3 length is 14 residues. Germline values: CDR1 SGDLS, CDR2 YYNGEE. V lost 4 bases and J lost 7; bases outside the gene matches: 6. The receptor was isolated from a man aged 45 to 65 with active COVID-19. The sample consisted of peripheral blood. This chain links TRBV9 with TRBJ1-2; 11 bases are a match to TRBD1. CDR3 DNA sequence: TGTGCCAGCAGCCCCCGGACAGGGGGCCCTGGCTACACCTTC. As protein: CASSPRTGGPGYTF.